The T cell receptor beta chain under discussion was sequenced for a study of cytomegalovirus exposure and HLA in healthy donors. Study-wide context: Clustering assigned 70% to 90% of the roughly 400 genotyped donors to the Caucasian-associated ancestry cluster. Study results and limitations: A later analysis found TCR association rates differed by HLA locus, highest for DRB1 and lowest for HLA-C.

Remarks on this clone: Antigen unknown.

The germline V and J ends were trimmed by 8 bases and 8 bases, with 18 bases remaining between them. From germline, CDR1 is MNHNS and CDR2 SASEGT. The CDR3 is made up of 13 amino acids. Amplification used 60 Vbeta primers and 13 Jbeta primers. Profiled with immunoSEQ multiplex PCR; TCRdb holds only in-frame clones, not every one. The table shows about 140,000 clones, with around 73% occurring only once. J is TRBJ1-2 and V is TRBV6-1, with D possibly being TRBD1 (5 bases). What was sequenced was PBMCs. The TCR was taken from a human donor in good health. This CDR3 is CASATAGISGYTF. Here the CDR3 DNA reads TGTGCCAGCGCTACGGCAGGGATTAGCGGCTACACCTTC.